A single sample gave rise to the 12 T cell receptor beta chains below, sequenced in a study of blood T cells in healthy people across ages. With a J-beta primer mix and a sample-barcoded 5' primer, a second PCR ran about 6 to 11 cycles. TCRdb called the 5' RACE reads again in MiXCR, with one record for every CDR3 protein. The table shows around 990,000 distinct CDR3 sequences, with around two fifths occurring only once. The sample comprised blood. These receptors all stem from a young man in good health.

In this sample, this clonotype turned up a few times. The chain joins TRBV6-2 or TRBV6-3 to TRBJ1-5; D remains ambiguous. The CDR3 runs 16 residues. Trimming left V 4 bases short and J 5 bases short, with 18 bases between. Per germline, CDR1 MNHEY and CDR2 SVGEGT. This chain's CDR3 is CASSFSGPLRYQPQHF. DNA of the CDR3: TGTGCCAGCAGTTTCTCCGGACCCCTTAGGTATCAGCCCCAGCATTTT.

This chain joins TRBV20-1 and TRBJ2-7, with D unclear. Trimming took off 6 bases at V and 2 bases at J, with 14 bases between the two ends. CDR1 DFQATT and CDR2 SNEGSKA come from the germline V gene (reference sequence). The CDR3 totals 13 residues. The CDR3 here is CSALDRRTYEQYF. The DNA of the CDR3 is TGCAGTGCCCTGGACCGGCGCACCTACGAGCAGTACTTC.

The chain joins TRBV7-9 to TRBJ2-6; D is ambiguous. Germline V gene sequence: CDR1 SEHNR, CDR2 FQNEAQ (reference sequence). V was cut by 5 bases and J by 0 bases, with 8 bases left in between. CDR3 length: 15 residues. As DNA, the CDR3 is TGTGCCAGCAGCCAATTATACTCTGGGGCCAACGTCCTGACTTTC. As protein: CASSQLYSGANVLTF. The full variable domain, rest sourced from reference TRBV7-9 and TRBJ2-6, is DTGVSQNPRHKITKRGQNVTFRCDPISEHNRLYWYRQTLGQGPEFLTYFQNEAQLEKSRLLSDRFSAERPKGSFSTLEIQRTEQGDSAMYLCASSQLYSGANVLTFGAGSRLTVL.

This clonotype was observed many times. The chain couples TRBV29-1 to TRBJ1-2; D call uncertain. Deletions cut 3 bases from V and 1 base from J, with 0 bases between. The CDR3 covers 10 residues. Germline V lookup: CDR1 SQVTM, CDR2 ANQGSEA. The CDR3 DNA follows: TGCAGCGTTGATAACTATGGCTACACCTTC. Protein product: CSVDNYGYTF.

The V gene is TRBV27, the J gene TRBJ2-1; D is ambiguous. The end of the DNA aligns better with TRBJ2-7, so the J call may be wrong. The germline gives CDR1 MNHEY, CDR2 SMNVEV (reference sequence). This CDR3 contains 14 residues. The CDR3 nucleotides are TGTGCCAGCAGTCGATACGGACCCTACAATGAGCAGTACTTC. Translating it yields CASSRYGPYNEQYF.

The V gene is TRBV30, the J gene TRBJ1-1, with a tentative D call TRBD1 (5 bases). The germline V gene encodes CDR1 GTSNPN and CDR2 SVGIG (reference sequence). The V end was cut by 5 bases, the J end by 6 bases, with 10 bases between. The CDR3 spans 11 residues. Here the CDR3 DNA reads TGTGCCTGGGGGGGTTTCCCTGAAGCTTTCTTT. Translation: CAWGGFPEAFF.

The chain recombines TRBV6-2 or TRBV6-3 with TRBJ2-2; no definite D call. This CDR3 contains 17 residues. Trimming removed 0 bases from V and 0 bases from J, with 11 bases in between. The germline V gene encodes CDR1 MNHEY and CDR2 SVGEGT. The CDR3 region has the DNA TGTGCCAGCAGTTACTCGCTCAGGAGTTCGAACACCGGGGAGCTGTTTTTT. Its translation: CASSYSLRSSNTGELFF.

The chain carries TRBV30 and TRBJ2-1, with D hard to call. CDR1 is GTSNPN and CDR2 is SVGIG in the germline V gene (reference sequence). The CDR3 has 11 residues. V lost 4 bases, J lost 11 bases, and 12 bases lay in between. The CDR3 protein is CAWTGVRQQFF. CDR3 DNA: TGTGCCTGGACTGGGGTCCGGCAGCAGTTCTTC. The whole variable domain, filled in from reference TRBV30 and TRBJ2-1, reads SQTIHQWPATLVQPVGSPLSLECTVEGTSNPNLYWYRQAAGRGLQLLFYSVGIGQISSEVPQNLSASRPQDRQFILSSKKLLLSDSGFYLCAWTGVRQQFFGPGTRLTVL.

This clonotype was seen a few times. This chain links TRBV3-1 with TRBJ2-1; 9 positions agree with TRBD2. This CDR3 contains 16 residues. The germline V gene has CDR1 LGHDT and CDR2 YNNKEL (reference sequence). J lost 4 bases, V lost 2 bases, and 6 bases had no gene match. The CDR3 here is CASSQLTSGPYNEQFF. In nucleotides, the CDR3 is TGTGCCAGCAGCCAACTAACTAGCGGGCCATACAATGAGCAGTTCTTC.

The V and J genes are TRBV21-1 and TRBJ2-7; the table calls TRBD1, which could not be checked here. TRBV21-1 is recorded as a pseudogene. The CDR3 runs to 17 residues. CDR3 loop: CASNKARDRELTYEQYF. CDR3 coding DNA: TGTGCCAGCAACAAAGCCCGAGACAGGGAATTAACCTACGAGCAGTACTTC.

On this clonotype: Compared with germline, one end of the junction differs, possibly owing to a read error. This chain connects TRBV7-8 to TRBJ2-3; D possibly corresponds to TRBD2 (5 bases). Per the germline V gene, CDR1 is SGHVS and CDR2 is FQNEAQ. The CDR3 extends over 15 amino acids. This CDR3 reads CVSSQRTGETDTQYF. The CDR3 coding sequence is TGTGTCAGCAGCCAAAGGACCGGGGAAACAGATACGCAGTATTTT.

J is TRBJ2-1 and V is TRBV4-2; no firm D call. Germline CDR1 and CDR2: LGHNA and YNFKEQ. This CDR3 comprises 14 residues. Trimming cost V 0 bases and J 8 bases, with 11 bases left between them. The CDR3 loop reads CASSQDYQDHEQFF. Here the CDR3 DNA reads TGTGCCAGCAGCCAAGACTATCAGGACCATGAGCAGTTCTTC.